This passage covers 27 T cell receptor beta chains from one sample sequenced in a study of OX40 agonist ivuxolimab in advanced cancers. The repertoire was sequenced with immunoSEQ multiplex PCR; TCRdb's copy has only in-frame clones and lacks some. The sample lists approximately 49,000 clones, approximately 81% occurring once. The sample was CD4+ or CD8+ T cells sorted from blood, taken in a trial of the OX40 agonist ivuxolimab. These receptors were collected from an adult with an advanced solid tumor such as melanoma, head and neck, liver or kidney cancer.

This sequence joins TRBV4-3 and TRBJ2-2; possible D gene TRBD2, 6 bases. V lost 0 bases to trimming and J lost 5 bases, with 13 bases between them. Germline CDR1 is LGHNA and CDR2 is YSLEER. The length of the CDR3 is 16 residues. The CDR3 spells CASSQDRGAGTGELFF. DNA for the CDR3: TGCGCCAGCAGCCAAGACCGCGGGGCTGGTACCGGGGAGCTGTTTTTT.

The genes are TRBV4-3 and TRBJ2-7; D is perhaps TRBD1 (6 bases). CDR1 is LGHNA and CDR2 is YSLEER in the germline V gene. CDR3 length: 16 residues. The V and J ends lost 0 bases and 5 bases respectively, with 17 bases between them. In nucleotides, the CDR3 is TGCGCCAGCAGCCAAGATTGGGCAGGGGATATCGACGAGCAGTACTTC. Residues: CASSQDWAGDIDEQYF.

V gene TRBV11-2 combines with J gene TRBJ2-1, with unresolved D. The germline CDR1 and CDR2 sequences are SGHAT and FQNNGV. CDR3 length equals 12 residues. Trimming left V 4 bases short and J 8 bases short, with 9 bases between. For the CDR3, the DNA is TGTGCCAGCAGCTATGAGATCCATGAGCAGTTCTTC. Protein sequence: CASSYEIHEQFF.

J is TRBJ1-3 and V is TRBV19; D ambiguous. Trimming removed 3 bases at V and 0 bases at J, with 9 bases between. The CDR3 consists of 15 residues. In germline, CDR1 is LNHDA, CDR2 SQIVND (reference sequence). The CDR3 loop is CASSMSDLSGNTIYF. Written as DNA, the CDR3 is TGTGCCAGTAGTATGTCCGACCTCTCTGGAAACACCATATATTTT.

CDR3: CASSLDAGFTDTQYF. CDR3 DNA sequence: TGTGCCAGCAGCTTAGACGCAGGGTTCACAGATACGCAGTATTTT. The V call is TRBV7-9, the J call TRBJ2-3, with D possibly matching TRBD1 (5 bases). The germline gives CDR1 SEHNR, CDR2 FQNEAQ (reference sequence). The V end was cut by 1 base, the J end by 2 bases, with 10 bases between. This CDR3 is 15 amino acids long.

The chain couples TRBV9 to TRBJ1-2, with D perhaps TRBD1 (5 bases). CDR3 length: 18 amino acids. V was clipped by 0 bases and J by 4 bases, with 22 bases between them. Per the germline V gene, CDR1 is SGDLS and CDR2 is YYNGEE. CDR3 nucleotide sequence: TGTGCCAGCAGCGTAGTTTCGGACATCCCGCCGCCAGGCTATGGCTACACCTTC. Its protein is CASSVVSDIPPPGYGYTF.

The chain joins TRBV9 to TRBJ2-1; 9 nucleotides line up with TRBD2. Trimming took 7 bases from V and 8 from J; bases not matched to a gene: 13. The V gene's germline CDR1 is SGDLS and CDR2 YYNGEE. This CDR3 contains 15 residues. CDR3 sequence: CASSIKASGVDEQFF. CDR3 coding DNA: TGTGCCAGCTCTATTAAGGCTAGCGGGGTAGATGAGCAGTTCTTC.

V and J are TRBV4-2 and TRBJ2-2; 8 nucleotides agree with TRBD1. The germline CDR1 and CDR2 sequences are LGHNA and YNFKEQ. With V trimmed by 5 bases and J by 6 bases, 11 bases remained unmatched. The CDR3 is made up of 16 amino acids. CDR3 in DNA: TGTGCCAGCAGCTCCGCGGACAGGGAGTTTTCCGGGGAGCTGTTTTTT. Protein sequence: CASSSADREFSGELFF.

The chain employs TRBV6-5 and TRBJ2-2, with 7 nucleotides matching TRBD1. Trimming removed 6 bases from V and 0 bases from J; junction bases left unmatched: 4. Germline CDR1 reads MNHEY; CDR2 reads SVGAGI. The length of the CDR3 is 15 residues. CDR3 DNA sequence: TGTGCCAGCAGACCCGACAGGGCGAACACCGGGGAGCTGTTTTTT. Its protein product is CASRPDRANTGELFF.

The CDR3 DNA reads as TGTGCCAGTAGCCTCACAGGGGGCGACGAAAAACTGTTTTTT. It encodes CASSLTGGDEKLFF. The chain is built from TRBV19 and TRBJ1-4; 9 bases line up with TRBD1. Germline V gives CDR1 LNHDA, CDR2 SQIVND (reference sequence). This CDR3 comprises 14 residues. Trimming cost V 6 bases and J 8 bases; bases outside gene matches: 7. The full variable domain, in which reference TRBV19 and TRBJ1-4 provide the parts outside the CDR3, is DGGITQSPKYLFRKEGQNVTLSCEQNLNHDAMYWYRQDPGQGLRLIYYSQIVNDFQKGDIAEGYSVSREKKESFPLTVTSAQKNPTAFYLCASSLTGGDEKLFFGSGTQLSVL.

This chain uses TRBV5-4 with TRBJ1-2; perhaps TRBD1 as D (5 bases). Germline V CDR1 and CDR2: SGHNT, YYREEE (reference sequence). The CDR3 is 13 residues long. The CDR3 loop reads CASTGTANYGYTF. Written as DNA, the CDR3 is TGTGCGTCGACCGGGACCGCGAACTATGGCTACACCTTC.

The V gene is TRBV11-3, the J gene TRBJ2-7, with 7 positions matching TRBD2. V shed 4 bases, J shed 7 bases, and the junction held 1 base outside the gene matches. The CDR3 runs 11 residues. The germline V gene encodes CDR1 SGHNT and CDR2 YENEEA. The CDR3, as DNA: TGTGCCAGCAGCTCCGGGGGGGAGCAGTACTTC. Translated, it gives CASSSGGEQYF.

This sequence joins TRBV4-1 and TRBJ2-1, with D uncertain. CDR1 and CDR2 (germline): MGHRA, YSYEKL. Deletions cut 4 bases from V and 2 bases from J, with 6 bases between. CDR3 size: 13 residues. CDR3 nucleotide sequence: TGCGCCAGCAGCCGTGGACCCTACAATGAGCAGTTCTTC. It is translated as CASSRGPYNEQFF.

This chain uses TRBV25-1 with TRBJ2-1; 10 nucleotides agree with TRBD2. V dropped 2 bases and J dropped 5; count of bases not matched to a gene: 0. Germline values: CDR1 MGHDK, CDR2 SYGVNS. This CDR3 is 14 amino acids long. CDR3 amino acids: CASSELAGDNEQFF. The CDR3, as DNA: TGTGCCAGCAGTGAACTAGCGGGGGACAATGAGCAGTTCTTC. Full variable domain (outside the CDR3, taken from reference TRBV25-1 and TRBJ2-1): EADIYQTPRYLVIGTGKKITLECSQTMGHDKMYWYQQDPGMELHLIHYSYGVNSTEKGDLSSESTVSRIRTEHFPLTLESARPSHTSQYLCASSELAGDNEQFFGPGTRLTVL.

The rearrangement joins TRBV9 to TRBJ1-5; no clear D gene. Germline V CDR1 and CDR2: SGDLS, YYNGEE. This CDR3 contains 14 residues. V was shortened by 6 bases and J by 7 bases, with 17 bases between the two germline ends. CDR3 region: CASNRGVAGQPQHF. In nucleotides, the CDR3 is TGTGCCAGCAACAGAGGTGTAGCCGGGCAGCCCCAGCATTTT.

CDR3 region: CSVPGRPQHF. The CDR3 region has the DNA TGCAGCGTTCCAGGGCGGCCCCAGCATTTT. The V gene is TRBV29-1, the J gene TRBJ1-5; a weak D match, TRBD1 (5 bases). Trimming stripped 5 bases from V and 9 bases from J, with 8 bases between. Germline V lookup: CDR1 SQVTM, CDR2 ANQGSEA. The CDR3 has 10 amino acids.

The genes are TRBV2 and TRBJ1-2; D is unclear. V was pared by 5 bases and J by 1 base, with 11 bases between. The CDR3 runs 14 residues. Per the germline V gene, CDR1 is SNHLY and CDR2 is FYNNEI. This chain's CDR3 is CASSTSQINYGYTF. The CDR3 coding sequence is TGTGCCAGCAGTACCAGTCAGATTAACTATGGCTACACCTTC.

This clone has a handful of counts. The gene calls are TRBV28 and TRBJ2-2; 9 bases agree with TRBD1. The CDR3 is 15 residues long. Per the germline V gene, CDR1 is MDHEN and CDR2 is SYDVKM. After removal of 7 bases from V and 2 bases from J, the junction contained 5 bases not matched to a gene. CDR3 residues: CASTWGQGNTGELFF. CDR3 DNA: TGTGCCAGCACTTGGGGACAGGGCAACACCGGGGAGCTGTTTTTT.

This clone showed up just a few times. V and J are TRBV28 and TRBJ1-5; no firm D call. Per germline, CDR1 MDHEN and CDR2 SYDVKM. This CDR3 comprises 13 residues. The V gene lost 2 bases and the J gene lost 4 bases, with 6 bases spanning the gap. DNA for the CDR3: TGTGCCAGCAGTTTACTTCGGAATCAGCCCCAGCATTTT. It yields the protein CASSLLRNQPQHF.

This chain uses TRBV21-1 with TRBJ2-3; TRBD2 reflects the table's D call only, with no check against the DNA. TRBV21-1 constitutes a pseudogene. The CDR3 totals 15 residues. Written as DNA, the CDR3 is TGTGCCAGCTGGCCGGGGGGGCGCCGGGGAGATACGCAGTATTTT. As protein: CASWPGGRRGDTQYF.

The chain couples TRBV5-1 to TRBJ2-1; 8 bases are shared with TRBD2. The CDR3 length is 16 residues. V gave up 5 bases and J gave up 5 bases; unmatched junction bases: 12. CDR1 and CDR2 (germline): SGHRS, YFSETQ. This CDR3 is CASSNRGGPPNNEQFF. The CDR3 DNA reads as TGCGCCAGCAGTAATCGCGGGGGGCCCCCCAACAATGAGCAGTTCTTC.

The chain has TRBV6-5 and TRBJ2-7; 9 bases are shared with TRBD1. CDR3 length: 15 residues. The germline CDR1 and CDR2 sequences are MNHEY and SVGAGI. J gave up 2 bases and V 6 bases, and 8 bases lay outside the gene matches. In nucleotides, the CDR3 is TGTGCCAGCAGGCTTGGGGGGACAGGGACCTACGAGCAGTACTTC. Its protein product is CASRLGGTGTYEQYF.

This chain joins TRBV6-1 and TRBJ2-5; TRBD1 matches at 8 bases. Germline V CDR1 and CDR2: MNHNS, SASEGT. The CDR3 covers 13 residues. V trimming: 3 bases; J trimming: 4 bases; junction bases outside the gene matches: 1. CDR3 loop: CASSDRGLETQYF. In DNA, the CDR3 is TGTGCCAGCAGTGACAGGGGGCTAGAGACCCAGTACTTC.

This chain uses TRBV19 with TRBJ1-1; D not certain. Trimming stripped 1 base from V and 4 bases from J, with 10 bases between. There are 14 residues in the CDR3. Germline CDR1 is LNHDA and CDR2 is SQIVND (reference sequence). The CDR3 region has the DNA TGTGCCAGTAGTATAGTCCCGGGGAGCACTGAAGCTTTCTTT. Translation: CASSIVPGSTEAFF.

This clone is labeled as medium-sized. This chain joins TRBV27 and TRBJ1-1; 8 nucleotides match TRBD1. V shed 7 bases and J 0 bases; nucleotides not matched to a gene: 7. The germline CDR1 and CDR2 sequences are MNHEY and SMNVEV (reference sequence). The CDR3 contains 15 residues. The CDR3 spells CASNRDRNMNTEAFF. CDR3 sequence (DNA): TGTGCCAGCAATAGGGACAGGAACATGAACACTGAAGCTTTCTTT.

This chain links TRBV19 with TRBJ2-2, with D unclear. V was clipped by 1 base and J by 8 bases, with 8 bases between them. Per germline, CDR1 LNHDA and CDR2 SQIVND (reference sequence). This CDR3 contains 13 residues. CDR3 residues: CASSIGSMGELFF. The CDR3 nucleotides read TGTGCCAGTAGTATAGGATCGATGGGGGAGCTGTTTTTT.

The chain is built from TRBV4-3 and TRBJ1-2, with a tentative D call TRBD1 (5 bases). The germline V gene has CDR1 LGHNA and CDR2 YSLEER. The CDR3 contains 15 residues. Trimming removed 0 bases at V and 2 bases at J, with 10 bases between. The CDR3 sequence is CASSQEAGDNYGYTF. The CDR3 nucleotides are TGCGCCAGCAGCCAAGAGGCGGGGGACAACTATGGCTACACCTTC.